The 30 T cell receptor beta chains reported below all come from one sample, sequenced in a study of shared clonotypes between healthy human individuals. This table comes from immunoSEQ multiplex PCR, and its TCRdb copy is limited to in-frame clones, with some not included. In the table there are just under 350,000 clones, more than 60% of which are singletons. The material sequenced was memory CD4+ T cells sorted from blood. Documented subset: CD45RA-negative fraction. The source of these receptors is a man aged 25-45 years in good health.

This clone occurred a few times. The rearrangement joins TRBV7-8 to TRBJ1-3; the D gene is possibly TRBD1 (5 bases). Germline V lookup: CDR1 SGHVS, CDR2 FQNEAQ. V dropped 4 bases and J dropped 0 bases, with 16 bases sitting between them. The CDR3 extends over 17 amino acids. This CDR3 is CASSYRQTPRSGNTIYF. The CDR3 coding sequence is TGTGCCAGCAGCTATAGACAGACCCCCCGCTCTGGAAACACCATATATTTT.

The chain joins TRBV5-3 to TRBJ2-7, with no clear D. TRBV5-3 is an open reading frame, and its role is uncertain. Trimming took off 2 bases at V and 0 bases at J, with 24 bases between the two ends. CDR3 length equals 19 residues. CDR3 amino acids: CARSLSLSYPERSSYEQYF. The DNA of the CDR3 is TGTGCCAGAAGCTTATCCCTCTCGTATCCGGAGCGAAGCTCCTACGAGCAGTACTTC.

The V and J genes are TRBV6-1 and TRBJ2-3; possible D gene TRBD1, 5 bases. The CDR3 covers 14 residues. CDR1 and CDR2 (germline): MNHNS, SASEGT. The V gene lost 7 bases and the J gene lost 3 bases, with 14 bases spanning the gap. CDR3 residues: CASTETQGTDTQYF. CDR3 bases: TGTGCCAGCACAGAGACTCAGGGAACAGATACGCAGTATTTT.

This clone occurred many times. V is TRBV29-1 and J is TRBJ2-1, with D tentatively TRBD1 (6 bases). Per germline, CDR1 SQVTM and CDR2 ANQGSEA. V was cut by 1 base and J by 6 bases, with 31 bases left in between. The CDR3 spans 20 residues. CDR3: CSVEVFHGQSRGLSGNEQFF. The CDR3 region has the DNA TGCAGCGTTGAAGTTTTTCATGGTCAGTCAAGGGGGTTGAGTGGCAATGAGCAGTTCTTC.

The V gene is TRBV4-1, the J gene TRBJ2-7, with TRBD1 identical over 9 bases. This CDR3 has 20 amino acids. The germline CDR1 and CDR2 sequences are MGHRA and YSYEKL. The V and J ends lost 1 base and 0 bases, in that order; junction bases with no gene match: 16. The CDR3 DNA sequence: TGCGCCAGCAGCCAAGTACTGAACAGGGGGCCGGAAAAGACCTCCTACGAGCAGTACTTC. This translates into CASSQVLNRGPEKTSYEQYF.

The V gene is TRBV28, the J gene TRBJ2-3, with D possibly being TRBD2 (6 bases). V was shortened by 4 bases and J by 1 base, with 18 bases between the two germline ends. There are 17 residues in the CDR3. Germline V gene sequence: CDR1 MDHEN, CDR2 SYDVKM. The DNA of the CDR3 is TGTGCCAGCAGTTCCGACGAAAGGGCGGGACGCACAGATACGCAGTATTTT. It encodes CASSSDERAGRTDTQYF.

The V gene is TRBV7-8, the J gene TRBJ1-5, with D maybe TRBD1 (6 bases). V lost 5 bases and J lost 2, with 13 bases in between. CDR3 length: 15 residues. Per germline, CDR1 SGHVS and CDR2 FQNEAQ. CDR3 sequence: CASSLGGARNQPQHF. The CDR3 DNA follows: TGTGCCAGCAGCCTTGGGGGGGCCCGCAATCAGCCCCAGCATTTT.

A few counts support this clone. The chain has TRBV27 and TRBJ2-7; D is unresolved. The V gene lost 5 bases and the J gene lost 2 bases, with 13 bases spanning the gap. CDR3 length equals 14 residues. Per germline, CDR1 MNHEY and CDR2 SMNVEV (reference sequence). CDR3 bases: TGTGCCAGCAGTCCGCCACCCTCGCCCTACGAGCAGTACTTC. It encodes CASSPPPSPYEQYF.

This sequence joins TRBV7-9 and TRBJ1-2; no definite D call. V lost 5 bases and J lost 8, with 15 bases in between. Germline assignment: CDR1 SEHNR and CDR2 FQNEAQ (reference sequence). The CDR3 sequence is 13 residues long. The CDR3 DNA sequence: TGTGCCAGCAGCCTAAACGGGCCCCTGGGCTACACCTTC. It encodes CASSLNGPLGYTF. Full variable domain (outside the CDR3, taken from reference TRBV7-9 and TRBJ1-2): DTGVSQNPRHKITKRGQNVTFRCDPISEHNRLYWYRQTLGQGPEFLTYFQNEAQLEKSRLLSDRFSAERPKGSFSTLEIQRTEQGDSAMYLCASSLNGPLGYTFGSGTRLTVV.

V and J are TRBV5-1 and TRBJ1-5; 8 positions agree with TRBD1. V shed 0 bases, J shed 12 bases, and the junction held 5 bases outside the gene matches. Germline CDR1 reads SGHRS; CDR2 reads YFSETQ. The CDR3 runs to 13 residues. The CDR3 here is CASSLAGQGIQHF. The CDR3 coding sequence is TGCGCCAGCAGCTTGGCAGGACAGGGTATCCAGCATTTT.

Worth noting for this clone: Additional DNA sequences in this sample encode the identical CDR3. This chain joins TRBV28 and TRBJ1-1; 9 bases are shared with TRBD1. The V and J ends lost 6 bases and 6 bases, in that order; junction bases with no gene match: 8. This CDR3 spans 14 amino acids. Germline V gene sequence: CDR1 MDHEN, CDR2 SYDVKM. The CDR3 region is CASSSQGARAEAFF. The CDR3 bases are TGTGCCAGCAGCTCACAGGGGGCAAGAGCTGAAGCTTTCTTT.

The chain employs TRBV7-3 and TRBJ2-7, with 11 bases lining up with TRBD2. From germline, CDR1 is SGHTA and CDR2 FQGTGA. Trimming took 2 bases from V and 4 from J; bases not matched to a gene: 7. The CDR3 length is 16 residues. CDR3 amino acids: CASSLVPSGRLYEQYF. For the CDR3, the DNA is TGTGCCAGCAGCTTAGTGCCTAGCGGGAGGTTGTACGAGCAGTACTTC.

As concerns this clone: A much more abundant neighbour one base away suggests this may be a read error. The chain recombines TRBV11-1 with TRBJ1-1; no reliable D call. The V end lost 2 bases, the J end lost 6 bases, and 7 bases lay between the germline ends. The germline gives CDR1 SGHAT, CDR2 FQDESV (reference sequence). The CDR3 contains 12 residues. CDR3 loop: CASSLSGAEAFF. DNA of the CDR3: TGTGCCAGCAGCTTAAGTGGGGCTGAAGCTTTCTTT.

The chain couples TRBV5-6 to TRBJ2-7; D unresolved. Trimming took off 0 bases at V and 0 bases at J, with 10 bases between the two ends. CDR3 size: 15 residues. CDR1 and CDR2 (germline): SGHDT, YYEEEE. CDR3 region: CASSLGITRSYEQYF. CDR3 DNA sequence: TGTGCCAGCAGCTTGGGGATAACCCGCTCCTACGAGCAGTACTTC. Complete variable domain (other parts from reference TRBV5-6 and TRBJ2-7): DAGVTQSPTHLIKTRGQQVTLRCSPKSGHDTVSWYQQALGQGPQFIFQYYEEEERQRGNFPDRFSGHQFPNYSSELNVNALLLGDSALYLCASSLGITRSYEQYFGPGTRLTVT.

V is TRBV28 and J is TRBJ1-3; D unresolved. Germline values: CDR1 MDHEN, CDR2 SYDVKM. The CDR3 runs 16 residues. V lost 6 bases, J lost 1 base, and 16 bases lay in between. As DNA, the CDR3 is TGTGCCAGCAGGCCTAGTCGGATGGCTTCTGGAAACACCATATATTTT. Its protein product is CASRPSRMASGNTIYF.

The sample holds one count of this clone. V usage is TRBV27 and J usage is TRBJ1-1; D remains ambiguous. This CDR3 is 14 amino acids long. V gave up 8 bases and J gave up 0 bases, with 13 bases separating them. From germline, CDR1 is MNHEY and CDR2 SMNVEV (reference sequence). In DNA, the CDR3 is TGTGCCAGCGGAGGCGCTGGATTGAACACTGAAGCTTTCTTT. Protein product: CASGGAGLNTEAFF.

This clone has only one observation. This same CDR3 is encoded by further DNA sequences in the sample. The CDR3 protein is CASSLGGAETQYF. CDR3 nucleotide sequence: TGTGCCAGCAGCTTAGGGGGCGCGGAGACCCAGTACTTC. The chain has TRBV5-4 and TRBJ2-5, with 7 nucleotides matching TRBD1. V was clipped by 2 bases and J by 5 bases; unmatched bases: 3. The CDR3 has 13 amino acids. CDR1 is SGHNT, CDR2 YYREEE, per germline (reference sequence).

With respect to this clone: This could be a read error, since a much larger clone is one nucleotide away. Within the sample, other DNA sequences also encode this same CDR3. The chain carries TRBV5-1 and TRBJ1-1, with 12 bases lining up with TRBD1. Trimming at V came to 5 bases and at J to 5 bases, leaving 10 bases not matched to a gene. Germline-derived CDR1 and CDR2 are SGHRS and YFSETQ. The CDR3 spans 16 residues. CDR3 in DNA: TGCGCCAGCAGTCCCGGGACAGGGGGCGCGGGGACTGAAGCTTTCTTT. Translation: CASSPGTGGAGTEAFF.

The DNA of the CDR3 is TGTGCCAGCAGCTTCCTCACCGGGGAGCTGTTTTTT. Protein: CASSFLTGELFF. This rearrangement joins TRBV5-4 to TRBJ2-2; D ambiguous. Trimming stripped 2 bases from V and 4 bases from J, with 3 bases between. This CDR3 spans 12 amino acids. CDR1 and CDR2 from the germline V gene are SGHNT and YYREEE (reference sequence).

V gene TRBV9 combines with J gene TRBJ1-5; D remains unclear. The CDR3 covers 15 residues. V was shortened by 0 bases and J by 0 bases, with 7 bases between the two germline ends. In germline, CDR1 is SGDLS, CDR2 YYNGEE. CDR3 loop: CASSVGQDSNQPQHF. The CDR3 DNA sequence: TGTGCCAGCAGCGTAGGGCAGGATAGCAATCAGCCCCAGCATTTT.

This chain uses TRBV5-1 with TRBJ1-2, with 9 nucleotides matching TRBD1. V shed 6 bases and J 6 bases; nucleotides not matched to a gene: 12. This CDR3 has 15 residues. Germline V CDR1 and CDR2: SGHRS, YFSETQ. The chain's CDR3 is CASTTAGTGIHGYTF. CDR3 sequence (DNA): TGCGCCAGCACCACGGCCGGGACAGGGATCCATGGCTACACCTTC.

Note on this clone: A much more abundant neighbour one base away suggests this may be a read error. The V call is TRBV5-6, the J call TRBJ1-1, with D possibly TRBD1 on 6 matching bases. Germline-derived CDR1 and CDR2 are SGHDT and YYEEEE. Trimming pared 0 bases from V and 0 bases from J, leaving 6 bases between. The CDR3 is 14 amino acids. The DNA of the CDR3 is TGTGCCAGCAGCTTGGGACAGGTGAACACTGAAGCTTTCTTT. Its translation is CASSLGQVNTEAFF.

This clone was observed a few times. V gene TRBV4-2 combines with J gene TRBJ2-3, with D perhaps TRBD2 (5 bases). CDR3 length: 17 residues. Trimming shortened V by 4 bases and J by 6 bases, and 23 bases separated the two germline ends. Germline V gene data show CDR1 as LGHNA and CDR2 as YNFKEQ. CDR3 amino acids: CASSREDGVLVSDTQYF. The CDR3 DNA follows: TGTGCCAGCAGCCGCGAAGACGGGGTTCTAGTTAGTGATACGCAGTATTTT.

The chain's CDR3 is CASSPGGGNTDTQYF. Here the CDR3 DNA reads TGTGCCAGCAGCCCAGGGGGCGGGAACACAGATACGCAGTATTTT. V usage is TRBV11-2 and J usage is TRBJ2-3, with TRBD1 matching 8 bases. Germline CDR1 reads SGHAT; CDR2 reads FQNNGV. Unmatched junction bases numbered 6, after V lost 5 bases and J lost 2 bases. The CDR3 has 15 residues.

The chain joins TRBV11-2 to TRBJ2-3; D perhaps matches TRBD2 (6 bases). The germline V and J ends were trimmed by 1 base and 8 bases, with 19 bases remaining between them. Germline V gene sequence: CDR1 SGHAT, CDR2 FQNNGV. This CDR3 is built from 16 residues. CDR3 loop: CASSLGAGASRGTQYF. In DNA form, the CDR3 reads TGTGCCAGCAGCTTAGGAGCGGGCGCAAGTCGGGGTACGCAGTATTTT.

The chain has TRBV5-1 and TRBJ2-2; D may be TRBD1 or TRBD2 (6 bases each). V was cut by 5 bases and J by 5 bases, with 16 bases left in between. The CDR3 contains 15 residues. From germline, CDR1 is SGHRS and CDR2 YFSETQ. CDR3 coding DNA: TGCGCCAGCAGGCTCGGGGGCCCCGGTACCGGGGAGCTGTTTTTT. This translates into CASRLGGPGTGELFF.

With regard to this clone: The identical CDR3 is also encoded by other nucleotide sequences in the sample. This rearrangement joins TRBV18 to TRBJ2-5; TRBD1 or TRBD2 may be the D gene (5 bases each). The length of the CDR3 is 14 residues. Trimming removed 3 bases at V and 5 bases at J, with 13 bases between. Germline V lookup: CDR1 KGHSH, CDR2 LQKENI. The CDR3 DNA sequence: TGTGCCAGCTCACCTACGAGGGGTCGGGAGACCCAGTACTTC. It is translated as CASSPTRGRETQYF. Based on the CDR3 plus reference TRBV18 and TRBJ2-5, the full variable domain is NAGVMQNPRHLVRRRGQEARLRCSPMKGHSHVYWYRQLPEEGLKFMVYLQKENIIDESGMPKERFSAEFPKEGPSILRIQQVVRGDSAAYFCASSPTRGRETQYFGPGTRLLVL.

The rearrangement uses TRBV2 and TRBJ2-1; no reliable D call. This CDR3 region has 12 residues. In germline, CDR1 is SNHLY, CDR2 FYNNEI. Between the trimmed V and J ends, which lost 0 bases and 10 bases, there was a span of 7 bases. In DNA form, the CDR3 reads TGTGCCAGCAGTGAAGCTGGGTACGAGCAGTTCTTC. Protein sequence: CASSEAGYEQFF.

The chain is built from TRBV7-8 and TRBJ2-5, with D perhaps TRBD2 (7 bases). The CDR3 runs 16 residues. Trimming removed 5 bases at V and 5 bases at J, with 21 bases between. Germline V gene data show CDR1 as SGHVS and CDR2 as FQNEAQ. The CDR3 region is CASSPWRGSGKETQYF. The CDR3 nucleotides are TGTGCCAGCAGCCCATGGAGGGGGAGCGGGAAGGAGACCCAGTACTTC.

The rearrangement joins TRBV19 to TRBJ2-6, with 12 bases matching TRBD1. Germline lookup yields CDR1 LNHDA and CDR2 SQIVND (reference sequence). The V and J ends lost 6 bases and 0 bases, in that order; junction bases with no gene match: 9. The CDR3 is made up of 19 amino acids. The CDR3 coding sequence is TGTGCCAGTAGCGCGATAAGGGACAGGGGGCACTCTGGGGCCAACGTCCTGACTTTC. This codes for CASSAIRDRGHSGANVLTF.